The TCR beta chain under discussion was sequenced for a study of shared clonotypes between healthy human individuals. DNA at 200 ng, some 31,000 T cell genomes, went into sorted-subset replicate PCRs. TCRdb's table, derived via immunoSEQ multiplex PCR, lists solely in-frame clones and lacks some. The table shows approximately 2.5 million clones, with approximately 92% occurring only once. CDR3 length: 15 residues. Trimming took 3 bases from V and 3 from J; bases not matched to a gene: 7. Germline CDR1 reads MGHRA; CDR2 reads YSYEKL. The rearrangement links TRBV4-1 to TRBJ1-1, with 7 bases fitting TRBD1. Material: naive CD4+ T cells sorted from blood. Noted subset: CD45RA+ positively selected. The clonotype originates from a man younger than 35 in good health. The CDR3 DNA is TGCGCCAGCAGCCAGGGAGACAGGGACGACACTGAAGCTTTCTTT. Amino acids: CASSQGDRDDTEAFF.